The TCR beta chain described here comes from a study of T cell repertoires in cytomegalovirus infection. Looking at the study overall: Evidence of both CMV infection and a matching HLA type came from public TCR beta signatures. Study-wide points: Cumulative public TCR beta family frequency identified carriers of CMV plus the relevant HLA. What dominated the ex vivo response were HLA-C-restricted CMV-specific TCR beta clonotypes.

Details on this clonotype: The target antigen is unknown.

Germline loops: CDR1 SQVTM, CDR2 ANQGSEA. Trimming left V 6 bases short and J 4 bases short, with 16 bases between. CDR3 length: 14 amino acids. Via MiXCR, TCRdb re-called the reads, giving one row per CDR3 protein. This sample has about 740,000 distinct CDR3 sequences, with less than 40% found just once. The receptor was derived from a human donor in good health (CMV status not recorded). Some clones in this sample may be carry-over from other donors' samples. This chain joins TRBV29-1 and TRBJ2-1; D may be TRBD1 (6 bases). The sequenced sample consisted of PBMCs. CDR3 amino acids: CSVAPGVGYNEQFF. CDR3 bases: TGCAGCGTCGCCCCAGGGGTGGGGTACAATGAGCAGTTCTTC.